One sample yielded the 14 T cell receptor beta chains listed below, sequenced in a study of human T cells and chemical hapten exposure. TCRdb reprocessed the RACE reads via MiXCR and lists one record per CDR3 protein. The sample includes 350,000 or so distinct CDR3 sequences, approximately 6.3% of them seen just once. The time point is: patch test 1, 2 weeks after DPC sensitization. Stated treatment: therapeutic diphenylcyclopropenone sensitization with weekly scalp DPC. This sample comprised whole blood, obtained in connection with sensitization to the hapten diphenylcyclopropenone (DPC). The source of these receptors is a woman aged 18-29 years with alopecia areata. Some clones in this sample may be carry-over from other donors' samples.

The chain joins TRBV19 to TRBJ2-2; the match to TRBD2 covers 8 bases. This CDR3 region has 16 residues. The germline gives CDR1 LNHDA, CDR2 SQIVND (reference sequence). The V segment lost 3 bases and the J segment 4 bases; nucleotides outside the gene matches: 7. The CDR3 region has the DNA TGTGCCAGTAGTATGGTCCACAGCGGGGGCACCGGGGAGCTGTTTTTT. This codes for CASSMVHSGGTGELFF.

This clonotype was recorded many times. The CDR3 loop is CSATGARSGNTIYF. DNA of the CDR3: TGCAGTGCTACCGGGGCCCGCTCTGGAAACACCATATATTTT. The chain is built from TRBV20-1 and TRBJ1-3, with D maybe TRBD1 (5 bases). V lost 4 bases and J lost 0, with 10 bases in between. This CDR3 region has 14 residues. Germline CDR1 is DFQATT and CDR2 is SNEGSKA (reference sequence).

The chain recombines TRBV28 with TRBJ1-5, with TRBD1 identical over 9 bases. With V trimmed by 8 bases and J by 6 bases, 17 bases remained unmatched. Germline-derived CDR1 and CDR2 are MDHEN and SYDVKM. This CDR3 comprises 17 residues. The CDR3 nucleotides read TGTGCCAGCCTCAGGGACAAGGGACAGGGTTTCACTCAGCCCCAGCATTTT. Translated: CASLRDKGQGFTQPQHF. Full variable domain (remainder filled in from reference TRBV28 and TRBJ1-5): DVKVTQSSRYLVKRTGEKVFLECVQDMDHENMFWYRQDPGLGLRLIYFSYDVKMKEKGDIPEGYSVSREKKERFSLILESASTNQTSMYLCASLRDKGQGFTQPQHFGDGTRLSIL.

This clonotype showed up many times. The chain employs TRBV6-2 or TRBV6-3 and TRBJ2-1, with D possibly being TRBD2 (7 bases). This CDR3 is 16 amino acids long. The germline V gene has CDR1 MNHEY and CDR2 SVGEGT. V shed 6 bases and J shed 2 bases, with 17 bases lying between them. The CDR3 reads CASSRGAGRTYNEQFF. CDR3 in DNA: TGTGCCAGCAGCCGGGGGGCAGGGCGGACCTACAATGAGCAGTTCTTC.

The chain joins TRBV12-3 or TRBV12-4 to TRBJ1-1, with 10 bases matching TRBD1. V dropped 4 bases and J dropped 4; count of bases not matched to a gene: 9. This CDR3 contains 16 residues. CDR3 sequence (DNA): TGTGCCAGCAGTTCATCGACAGGGGGCAACCCCACTGAAGCTTTCTTT. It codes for CASSSSTGGNPTEAFF.

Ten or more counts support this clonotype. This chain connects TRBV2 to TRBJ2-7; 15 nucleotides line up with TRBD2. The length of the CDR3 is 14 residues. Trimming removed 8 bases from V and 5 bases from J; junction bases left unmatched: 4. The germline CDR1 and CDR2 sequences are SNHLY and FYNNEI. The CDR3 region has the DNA TGTGCCAGCTCCTGGACTAGCGGGGGGGACGAGCAGTACTTC. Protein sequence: CASSWTSGGDEQYF.

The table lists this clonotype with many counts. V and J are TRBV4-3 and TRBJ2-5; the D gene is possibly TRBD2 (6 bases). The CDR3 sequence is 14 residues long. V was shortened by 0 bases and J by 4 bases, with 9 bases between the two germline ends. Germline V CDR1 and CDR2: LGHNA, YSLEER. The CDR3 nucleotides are TGCGCCAGCAGCCAAGAGGTCGGGGGAGAGACCCAGTACTTC. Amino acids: CASSQEVGGETQYF.

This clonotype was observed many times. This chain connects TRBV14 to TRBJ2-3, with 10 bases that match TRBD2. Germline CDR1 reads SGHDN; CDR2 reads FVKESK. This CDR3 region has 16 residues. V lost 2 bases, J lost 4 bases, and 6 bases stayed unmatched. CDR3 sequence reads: CASSQTERGGPDTQYF. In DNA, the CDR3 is TGTGCCAGCAGCCAAACGGAGCGGGGGGGCCCAGATACGCAGTATTTT.

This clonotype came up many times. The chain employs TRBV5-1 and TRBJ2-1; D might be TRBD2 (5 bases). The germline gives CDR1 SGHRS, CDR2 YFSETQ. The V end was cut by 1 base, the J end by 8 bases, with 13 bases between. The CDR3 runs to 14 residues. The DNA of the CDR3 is TGCGCCAGCAGCTTGTTAAGGGTCGGGGATGAGCAGTTCTTC. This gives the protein CASSLLRVGDEQFF. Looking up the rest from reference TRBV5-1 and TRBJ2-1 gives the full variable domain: KAGVTQTPRYLIKTRGQQVTLSCSPISGHRSVSWYQQTPGQGLQFLFEYFSETQRNKGNFPGRFSGRQFSNSRSEMNVSTLELGDSALYLCASSLLRVGDEQFFGPGTRLTVL.

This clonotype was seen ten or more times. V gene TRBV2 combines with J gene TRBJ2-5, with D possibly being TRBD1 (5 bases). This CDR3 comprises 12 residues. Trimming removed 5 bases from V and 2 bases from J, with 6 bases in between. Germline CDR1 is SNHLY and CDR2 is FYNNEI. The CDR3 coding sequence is TGTGCCAGCAGTTCAGGGCAAGAGACCCAGTACTTC. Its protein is CASSSGQETQYF.

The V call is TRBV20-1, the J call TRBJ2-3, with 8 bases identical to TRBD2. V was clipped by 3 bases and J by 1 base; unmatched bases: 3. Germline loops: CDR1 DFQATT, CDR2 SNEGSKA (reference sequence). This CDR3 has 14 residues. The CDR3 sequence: CSASNSGGTDTQYF. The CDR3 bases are TGCAGTGCTAGTAATAGCGGGGGCACAGATACGCAGTATTTT.

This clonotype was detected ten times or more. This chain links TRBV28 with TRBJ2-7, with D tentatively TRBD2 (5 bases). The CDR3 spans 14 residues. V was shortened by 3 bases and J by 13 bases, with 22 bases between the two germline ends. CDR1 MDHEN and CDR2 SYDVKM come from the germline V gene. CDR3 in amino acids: CASSFPNPPGIAYF. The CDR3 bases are TGTGCCAGCAGTTTCCCAAATCCGCCGGGGATAGCCTACTTC.

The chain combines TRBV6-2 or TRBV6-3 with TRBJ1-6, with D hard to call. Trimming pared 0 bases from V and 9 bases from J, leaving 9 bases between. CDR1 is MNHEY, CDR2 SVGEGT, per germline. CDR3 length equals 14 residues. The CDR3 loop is CASSYSGITSPLHF. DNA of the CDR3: TGTGCCAGCAGTTACTCGGGGATCACTTCACCCCTCCACTTT.

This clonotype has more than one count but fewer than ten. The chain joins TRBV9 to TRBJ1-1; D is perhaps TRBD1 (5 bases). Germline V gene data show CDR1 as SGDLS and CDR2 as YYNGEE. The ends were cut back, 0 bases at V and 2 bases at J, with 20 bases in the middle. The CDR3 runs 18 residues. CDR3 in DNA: TGTGCCAGCAGCGTAGCTAAGGGGACTCCCCGGGGAAACACTGAAGCTTTCTTT. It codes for CASSVAKGTPRGNTEAFF.